The subject of this entry is one T cell receptor beta chain. The antigen remains unidentified. The PCR ran on 60 Vbeta and 13 Jbeta primers. This table comes from immunoSEQ multiplex PCR, and its TCRdb copy is limited to in-frame clones, with some not included. The sample lists some 200,000 clones; 70% to 85% were seen once. The CDR3 has 14 residues. Looked up from germline, CDR1 is MNHNS and CDR2 is SASEGT. With 4 bases removed from V and 4 bases from J, the gap between germline ends came to 13 bases. These data belong to a study of cytomegalovirus exposure and HLA in healthy donors. Study-level findings and limits: A highly shared variant cluster was judged a likely technical artifact.

The TCR sequence derives from a boy between 2 and 10 years old in good health and CMV-seronegative. The chain combines TRBV6-1 with TRBJ1-2; D remains unclear. The specimen was PBMCs. The CDR3 DNA is TGTGCCAGCAGTGCCTTCAGTCGTCCCTATGGCTACACCTTC. This encodes CASSAFSRPYGYTF.